The next 15 T cell receptor beta chains were all read from a single sample in a study of cytomegalovirus exposure and HLA in healthy donors. This PCR relied on a set of 60 Vbeta primers and 13 Jbeta primers. Sequenced by immunoSEQ multiplex PCR; TCRdb stores in-frame clones only, minus some. The table has about 90,000 clones, roughly four fifths seen once; the top ten hold around 4.3%. What was sequenced was PBMCs. All receptors come from a woman between 35 and 50 years old in good health and CMV-seropositive.

CDR3 sequence (DNA): TGTGCCAGCAGCCGGACAGGGGGCGACTATGGCTACACCTTC. Amino acids: CASSRTGGDYGYTF. The gene calls are TRBV6-4 and TRBJ1-2; 11 bases agree with TRBD1. V dropped 6 bases and J dropped 3; count of bases not matched to a gene: 3. The germline gives CDR1 MRHNA, CDR2 SNTAGT. This CDR3 has 14 residues.

The chain employs TRBV7-2 and TRBJ2-5; 11 bases match TRBD2. TRBJ2-7 explains the end of the DNA better; the J call may be wrong. The CDR3 totals 17 residues. Germline-derived CDR1 and CDR2 are SGHTA and FQGNSA. In DNA form, the CDR3 reads TGTGCCAGCAGGCGCCGAATCCTAGCGGGAGGCCAATACGAGCAGTACTTC. This translates into CASRRRILAGGQYEQYF.

This clone showed up just once. The gene calls are TRBV5-8 and TRBJ1-5, with TRBD1 matching 7 bases. The germline gives CDR1 SGHTS, CDR2 YDEGEE. V shed 4 bases and J 0 bases; nucleotides not matched to a gene: 10. This CDR3 has 17 amino acids. DNA of the CDR3: TGTGCCAGCAGCCCCGGGACAGCCACTTATAGCAATCAGCCCCAGCATTTT. Translated: CASSPGTATYSNQPQHF. Supplemented by reference TRBV5-8 and TRBJ1-5, the full variable domain reads EAGVTQSPTHLIKTRGQQATLRCSPISGHTSVYWYQQALGLGLQFLLWYDEGEERNRGNFPPRFSGRQFPNYSSELNVNALELEDSALYLCASSPGTATYSNQPQHFGDGTRLSIL.

This clone was seen a single time. Here the CDR3 DNA reads TGTGCCAGCAGTTTAACGGGGGGACACGGGGGTGGAGAGACCCAGTACTTC. It yields the protein CASSLTGGHGGGETQYF. This chain uses TRBV27 with TRBJ2-5; tentatively, D is TRBD2 (7 bases). CDR1 and CDR2 (germline): MNHEY, SMNVEV (reference sequence). The CDR3 runs 17 residues. Trimming shortened V by 2 bases and J by 4 bases, and 20 bases separated the two germline ends.

Only one count was recorded for this clone. The genes are TRBV5-1 and TRBJ2-1, with TRBD1 identical over 11 bases. V gave up 4 bases and J gave up 6 bases; unmatched junction bases: 6. This CDR3 comprises 15 residues. Germline V gene lookup returns CDR1 SGHRS and CDR2 YFSETQ. The CDR3 DNA sequence: TGCGCCAGCAGCCCGGGACAGGGGGTAAGCAATGAGCAGTTCTTC. Protein product: CASSPGQGVSNEQFF.

This rearrangement joins TRBV7-9 to TRBJ2-5, with D possibly TRBD2 on 5 matching bases. The J call is doubtful: the DNA matches TRBJ2-7 better. CDR1 is SEHNR, CDR2 FQNEAQ, per germline (reference sequence). The CDR3 is made up of 14 amino acids. CDR3 amino acids: CASSGQTTTYEQYF. CDR3 sequence (DNA): TGTGCCAGCAGCGGGCAGACTACCACCTACGAGCAGTACTTC.

In this sample, this clone turned up once. The rearrangement links TRBV28 to TRBJ2-2; D gene unclear. The V gene's germline CDR1 is MDHEN and CDR2 SYDVKM. This CDR3 region has 12 residues. Deletions cut 4 bases from V and 8 bases from J, with 8 bases between. The CDR3 nucleotides read TGTGCCAGCAGTTGGTCCGGTGGGGAGCTGTTTTTT. Translating gives CASSWSGGELFF.

The chain has TRBV19 and TRBJ1-2; 7 bases are shared with TRBD1. The CDR3 is 17 amino acids. The germline CDR1 and CDR2 sequences are LNHDA and SQIVND (reference sequence). V trimming: 5 bases; J trimming: 0 bases; junction bases outside the gene matches: 12. The CDR3 loop is CASSLTFRDSSNYGYTF. The CDR3 DNA follows: TGTGCCAGTAGTTTAACCTTCCGGGACAGCTCTAACTATGGCTACACCTTC.

The chain carries TRBV11-3 and TRBJ1-5, with 7 positions matching TRBD1. V lost 5 bases and J lost 1; bases outside the gene matches: 2. This CDR3 spans 14 amino acids. Germline V gives CDR1 SGHNT, CDR2 YENEEA. The CDR3 protein is CASSKGGSNQPQHF. CDR3 sequence (DNA): TGTGCCAGCAGCAAAGGGGGCAGCAATCAGCCCCAGCATTTT.

This sequence joins TRBV12-5 and TRBJ1-1; 7 positions agree with TRBD1. Germline CDR1 reads LGHNT; CDR2 reads FRNRAP. V dropped 5 bases and J dropped 3; count of bases not matched to a gene: 12. The CDR3 runs 16 residues. This CDR3 is CASGALTRDRHTEAFF. CDR3 bases: TGTGCTAGTGGTGCCCTCACCCGGGACAGACACACTGAAGCTTTCTTT.

For this clone: One end of the junction is discordant with germline, which a read error may explain. CDR3 residues: CASSEVGGRLIF. CDR3 in DNA: TGCGCCAGCAGCGAAGTAGGCGGGAGATTGATCTTC. The J gene is TRBJ2-1, the V gene TRBV5-1, with TRBD2 identical over 7 bases. The CDR3 has 12 residues. CDR1 and CDR2 from the germline V gene are SGHRS and YFSETQ.

This chain links TRBV12-5 with TRBJ2-1, with 12 bases identical to TRBD2. Germline CDR1 is LGHNT and CDR2 is FRNRAP. V dropped 4 bases and J dropped 4; count of bases not matched to a gene: 5. The CDR3 has 16 residues. The CDR3 DNA is TGTGCTAGTGGTTCCGGGACTAGCGGGTCATACAATGAGCAGTTCTTC. It translates to CASGSGTSGSYNEQFF.

V is TRBV6-6 and J is TRBJ1-1; D remains unclear. CDR3 length equals 14 residues. Between the trimmed V and J ends, which lost 6 bases and 1 base, there was a span of 12 bases. CDR1 is MNHNY and CDR2 is SVGAGI in the germline V gene (reference sequence). CDR3 residues: CASSSQSPNTEAFF. For the CDR3, the DNA is TGTGCCAGCAGCTCACAGAGTCCGAACACTGAAGCTTTCTTT.

The V gene is TRBV6-1, the J gene TRBJ2-1; D perhaps matches TRBD1 (6 bases). Germline V gives CDR1 MNHNS, CDR2 SASEGT. The CDR3 totals 13 residues. V was pared by 4 bases and J by 3 bases, with 7 bases between. The CDR3 region is CASSATGYNEQFF. Written as DNA, the CDR3 is TGTGCCAGCAGTGCGACAGGCTACAATGAGCAGTTCTTC.

The rearrangement joins TRBV28 to TRBJ2-5; no clear D gene. The end of the DNA is better explained by TRBJ2-7, so the J call may be wrong. The CDR3 consists of 11 residues. CDR1 and CDR2 (germline): MDHEN, SYDVKM. The CDR3 loop is CASRSDYEQYF. In DNA, the CDR3 is TGTGCCAGCAGATCCGACTACGAGCAGTACTTC.